This T cell receptor (beta chain) was retrieved from a study of shared clonotypes between healthy human individuals. Clones were sequenced by immunoSEQ multiplex PCR, and TCRdb holds only the in-frame ones, with some missing. Of hundreds of thousands of clones detected, around 73% appear once; the ten largest clones hold about 1.8%. The CD4+ fraction was divided into a CD45RA+ naive subset and a CD45RA-negative memory subset. The germline gives CDR1 SGHTA, CDR2 FQGNSA. The V gene lost 5 bases and the J gene lost 6 bases, with 9 bases spanning the gap. The CDR3 length is 12 residues. A word on this clone: Its target is not known.

Findings of the study overall: Estimated clonotype richness was generally higher in naive than memory subsets. When naive CD4 clonotypes were compared across a few donors, 4% to 6.5% were shared.

Sequenced: memory CD4+ T cells sorted from blood. The subset is: CD45RA-negative fraction. The J gene is TRBJ2-3, the V gene TRBV7-2, with D hard to call. This receptor was taken from a woman between 25 and 40 years old in good health. The CDR3 region has the DNA TGTGCCAGCAGCCCGCTCTTGGATACGCAGTATTTT. It translates to CASSPLLDTQYF.